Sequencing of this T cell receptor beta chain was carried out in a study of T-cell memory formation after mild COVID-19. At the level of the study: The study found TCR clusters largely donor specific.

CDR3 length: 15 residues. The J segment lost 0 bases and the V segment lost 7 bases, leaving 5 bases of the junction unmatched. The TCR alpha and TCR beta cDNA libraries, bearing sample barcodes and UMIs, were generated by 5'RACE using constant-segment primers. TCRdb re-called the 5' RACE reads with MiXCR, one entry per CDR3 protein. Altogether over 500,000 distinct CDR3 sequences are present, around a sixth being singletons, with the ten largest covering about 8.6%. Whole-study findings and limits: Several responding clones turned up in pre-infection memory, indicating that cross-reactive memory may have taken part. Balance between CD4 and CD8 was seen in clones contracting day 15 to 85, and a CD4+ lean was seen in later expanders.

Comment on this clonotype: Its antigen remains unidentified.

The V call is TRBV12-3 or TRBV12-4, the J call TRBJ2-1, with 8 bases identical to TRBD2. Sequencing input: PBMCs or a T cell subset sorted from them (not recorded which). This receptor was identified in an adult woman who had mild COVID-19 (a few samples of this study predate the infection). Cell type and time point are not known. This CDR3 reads CASTVAGSSYNEQFF. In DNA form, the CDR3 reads TGTGCCAGCACCGTAGCGGGGTCCTCCTACAATGAGCAGTTCTTC.